Here is one TCR beta chain with its context. Its specificity is not known. This may stem from a read error, because a much larger clone lies one nucleotide away. This sample was taken from a study of shared clonotypes between healthy human individuals. Regarding the study as a whole: Compared with clonotypes that all four donors shared, non-shared clonotypes had lower generation probabilities. Four donors shared about 5% of their naive CD4 clonotypes.

Trimming took off 5 bases at V and 3 bases at J, with 11 bases between the two ends. CDR1 and CDR2 from the germline V gene are SGDLS and YYNGEE. CDR3 length: 13 amino acids. Division of CD4+ cells produced a CD45RA+ naive subset and a CD45RA-negative memory subset. Profiled with immunoSEQ multiplex PCR; TCRdb holds only in-frame clones, not every one. The top ten hold 1.5% of the sample, which has about 1 million clones, about 75% seen once. The specimen was memory CD4+ T cells sorted from blood. Specified subset: CD45RA-negative fraction. The source of this sequence is a man between 18 and 29 years old in good health. V gene TRBV9 combines with J gene TRBJ1-1; D gene ambiguous. In DNA, the CDR3 is TGTGCCAGCAGGCCGGCCGCCCACACTGAAGCTTTCTTT. It yields the protein CASRPAAHTEAFF.